This TCR beta chain was identified during a study of coeliac disease. At the level of the study: Coeliac patients had active, refractory type I, or gluten-free-diet-controlled disease. Without high-resolution HLA typing, biased TRBV7-2 usage was examined as a proof of principle. General observations from the study: Largely private TRB repertoires meant most sequences were sample-unique. Control samples showed higher TRB and TRG clonality than intraepithelial and lamina propria samples in active celiac disease.

Cells were frozen in aliquots of around 540,000, and one aliquot per fraction was sequenced. Regarding this clone: What it binds is not known. Other DNA sequences in this sample translate to the same CDR3.

Assay: immunoSEQ multiplex PCR; the TCRdb copy retains only in-frame clones and omits some. The profile shows over 6,500 clones, 55% to 75% of them singletons. The V end was cut by 1 base, the J end by 2 bases, with 3 bases between. CDR1 and CDR2 from the germline V gene are SGHRS and YFSETQ. The length of the CDR3 is 12 residues. The chain recombines TRBV5-1 with TRBJ1-1; D is unclear. The sample consisted of lamina propria lymphocytes from the gut. The receptor was derived from a woman aged 18-29 years with active celiac disease. CDR3 loop: CASSLSNTEAFF. DNA of the CDR3: TGCGCCAGCAGCTTGAGCAACACTGAAGCTTTCTTT. Drawing the rest from reference TRBV5-1 and TRBJ1-1, the complete variable domain is KAGVTQTPRYLIKTRGQQVTLSCSPISGHRSVSWYQQTPGQGLQFLFEYFSETQRNKGNFPGRFSGRQFSNSRSEMNVSTLELGDSALYLCASSLSNTEAFFGQGTRLTVV.